These T cell receptor beta chains were read from a single sample in a study of T cell responses to AZD1222 COVID-19 vaccine. Produced via immunoSEQ multiplex PCR; TCRdb's table is partial and in-frame only. The table shows 180,000 or so clones, with about 93% occurring only once. Sequenced material: peripheral blood, taken 28 days after the second dose of the MenACWY control vaccine. The receptors come from an adult who received the MenACWY meningococcal vaccine as a control. CDR3s leave out the opening cysteine and the closing phenylalanine or tryptophan.

V gene	J gene	CDR3 protein
TRBV24-1	TRBJ2-3	ATSDGQGAWTQY
TRBV3-1/TRBV3-2	TRBJ2-1	ASSQGAAPASAQF
TRBV5-6	TRBJ2-3	ASSLQRGKDTQY
TRBV5-4	TRBJ1-1	ASSGPMNTEAF
TRBV3-1/TRBV3-2	TRBJ1-1	ASSGGTTEAF
TRBV30	TRBJ1-3	AWGPGNTIY
TRBV9	TRBJ2-3	ASSVAAGGRADTQY
TRBV30	TRBJ1-5	AWSVSSNQPQH
TRBV7-9	TRBJ1-6	ASSLRSVDSAPLH
TRBV18	TRBJ1-1	ASSPLGTEAF
TRBV11-2	TRBJ1-1	ASSPQSRGPIAF
TRBV15	TRBJ1-4	ATSPTGDNEKLF
TRBV30	TRBJ2-7	AWSHRDLPRERQY
TRBV10-3	TRBJ1-4	AISEGQTEKLF
TRBV5-1	TRBJ1-5	ASSLGRSNQPQH
TRBV10-3	TRBJ1-2	AIRPTGGGYT
TRBV30	TRBJ1-2	AWTLPAGQGPYGYT
TRBV15	TRBJ2-7	ATSRVGVNEQY
TRBV5-1	TRBJ2-6	ASRVTGSGANVLT
TRBV5-4	TRBJ1-4	ASSLGGGANEKLF
TRBV7-9	TRBJ1-2	ASSPGTGERGYT
TRBV25-1	TRBJ2-2	ASSEVGGTTGELF
TRBV28	TRBJ1-1	ASSGRRPEAF
TRBV12-3/TRBV12-4	TRBJ1-3	ASSLVSGNTIY
TRBV27	TRBJ1-2	ASSLGNGYT
TRBV10-3	TRBJ1-2	AISGGQRSYGYT
TRBV10-3	TRBJ1-1	AIRVGENTEAF
TRBV5-1	TRBJ2-3	ASSLTSPPDTQY
TRBV19	TRBJ1-6	ASSRQEVNSPLH
TRBV2	TRBJ1-1	ASMLQGAMNTEAF
TRBV18	TRBJ1-1	ASSLRPRQGFTEAF